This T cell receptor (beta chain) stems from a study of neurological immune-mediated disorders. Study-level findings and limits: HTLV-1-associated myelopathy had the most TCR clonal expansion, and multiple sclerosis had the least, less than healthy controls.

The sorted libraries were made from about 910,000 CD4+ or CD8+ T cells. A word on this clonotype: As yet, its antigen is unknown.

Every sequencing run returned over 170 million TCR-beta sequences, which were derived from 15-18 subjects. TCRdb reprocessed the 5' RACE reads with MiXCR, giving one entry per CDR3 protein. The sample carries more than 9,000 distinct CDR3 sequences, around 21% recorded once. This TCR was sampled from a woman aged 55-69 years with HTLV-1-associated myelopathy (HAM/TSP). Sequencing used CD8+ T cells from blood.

The CDR3 loop reads CASSDGTGDIGELFF. The DNA of the CDR3 is TGTGCCAGCAGTGACGGGACAGGGGATATTGGGGAGCTGTTTTTT. The rearrangement uses TRBV27 and TRBJ2-2, with TRBD1 matching 10 bases. This CDR3 region has 15 residues. J lost 8 bases, V lost 5 bases, and 8 bases had no gene match. CDR1 and CDR2 (germline): MNHEY, SMNVEV (reference sequence).